Reported below is one T cell receptor (beta chain). Its antigen is undetermined. After removal of 3 bases from V and 5 bases from J, the junction contained 12 bases not matched to a gene. The length of the CDR3 is 16 residues. CDR1 SGHKS and CDR2 YYEKEE come from the germline V gene (reference sequence). TCRdb re-called the RT-PCR reads through MiXCR, storing one row per CDR3 protein. In the table there are about 480,000 distinct CDR3 sequences, roughly 25% of which are singletons. The data originate from a study of response to subunit inactivated influenza vaccine. Overall study findings and caveats: The authors suggested that every seasonal influenza vaccination recruits few new T cells.

The sequence was obtained from a man between 50 and 59 years old who received an inactivated influenza vaccine. The chain carries TRBV5-5 and TRBJ2-5; 8 bases fit TRBD1. Sequencing was performed on CD4+ T cells sorted from PBMCs, taken roughly 5 days after vaccination. CDR3 nucleotide sequence: TGTGCCAGCAGCTCGGCCCCGGGACAGGAGGGGGAGACCCAGTACTTC. This translates into CASSSAPGQEGETQYF.